This TCR beta chain emerged from a study of cytomegalovirus exposure and HLA in healthy donors. About this clone: Its antigen remains unknown.

The PCR made use of 60 Vbeta and 13 Jbeta primers. Only in-frame clones appear in the TCRdb table, and some are missing; sequencing was by immunoSEQ multiplex PCR. Recorded here are about 200,000 clones; the top ten clones represent 1.1%. Study results and caveats: For TCR beta chains, V- and J-gene trimming was later linked to a missense DCLRE1C variant. Per a prior analysis, the majority of TCR beta V segments were productive roughly 87% or roughly 30% of the time.

Per the germline V gene, CDR1 is MRHNA and CDR2 is SNTAGT. CDR3 length equals 13 residues. With 8 bases removed from V and 0 bases from J, the gap between germline ends came to 8 bases. The V call is TRBV6-4, the J call TRBJ2-1; unclear D gene. Material for sequencing was PBMCs. This receptor was taken from a girl aged 2-10 years in good health and CMV-seropositive. The chain's CDR3 is CASQFSSYNEQFF. As DNA, the CDR3 is TGTGCCAGCCAATTCAGCTCCTACAATGAGCAGTTCTTC.